These T cell receptor beta chains were read from a single sample in a study of cytomegalovirus exposure and HLA in healthy donors. The table came from immunoSEQ multiplex PCR; TCRdb's copy has only in-frame clones and leaves some out. The table has roughly 100,000 clones, about four fifths seen once. The specimen sequenced was PBMCs. These receptors originate from a man aged 40-49 years in good health and CMV-seronegative. Both conserved end residues are trimmed from each CDR3.

>TRBJ2-2|TRBV6-5
ASNLAQGTGELF
>TRBJ1-2|TRBV6-1
ASTHPGVLGNGYT
>TRBJ1-1|TRBV6-5
ASSPIRVGNTEAF
>TRBJ1-2|TRBV6-6
ATVTTGVNYGYT
>TRBJ2-7|TRBV5-5
ASSLGDNAGQY
>TRBJ2-5|TRBV14
ASRRQGAGTQY
>TRBJ1-6|TRBV9
ASSVGQGESPPLH
>TRBJ1-2|TRBV10-3
AISGGGGYT
>TRBJ2-5|TRBV18
ASSPPGGEETQY
>TRBJ1-1|TRBV10-3
AIRDYVNTEAF
>TRBJ2-7|TRBV6-1
ASSVTAGVAYEQY
>TRBJ1-1|TRBV4-1
ASSHIQGADTEAF
>TRBJ1-1|TRBV7-9
ASTQFEPLRGVRTEAF
>TRBJ2-5|TRBV4-1
ASSQVSLAAQETQY
>TRBJ2-5|TRBV9
ASSGGVGGETQY
>TRBJ2-7|TRBV30
AWSQGANPYEQY
>TRBJ2-5|TRBV2
ASPLGTSGGETQY
>TRBJ2-6|TRBV18
ASSPTGTGAGANVLT
>TRBJ2-7|TRBV6-6
ASSPHNEGSYEQY
>TRBJ2-5|TRBV30
AWSTPYRDETQY
>TRBJ2-1|TRBV11-3
ASSHGLAGVLRANEQF
>TRBJ1-5|TRBV19
ATRRGVQPQH
>TRBJ2-3|TRBV7-6
ASSFSGPDTQY
>TRBJ2-1|TRBV28
ASSLLGQAF
>TRBJ1-2|TRBV7-9
ASSRGPTGGSYGYT
>TRBJ2-7|TRBV5-4
ASSPGTPYEQY
>TRBJ2-7|TRBV11-2
ASTIERGGSYEQY
>TRBJ1-5|TRBV6-6
ASSYSTGETKLPQH
>TRBJ2-5|TRBV2
ASRGQGATQETQY
>TRBJ1-2|TRBV19
ASSPVNYGYT
>TRBJ2-7|TRBV19
ASSPWTSGSYEQY
>TRBJ2-2|TRBV11-3
ASSFQQGGSGELF
>TRBJ2-3|TRBV2
ASSAIAGRYTDTQY
>TRBJ2-1|TRBV4-1
ASSQDMASGAYNEQF
>TRBJ1-1|TRBV5-1
ASRPGTGALVAF
>TRBJ1-1|TRBV7-3
ASSLTGKAGLNTEAF
>TRBJ2-3|TRBV5-8
ASSRPSGWGTDTQY
>TRBJ2-2|TRBV29-1
SVGQGSNTGELF
>TRBJ1-2|TRBV2
ASSVRGIGNYGYT
>TRBJ2-5|TRBV7-9
ASSSGLAGQETQY
>TRBJ2-3|TRBV5-8
ASSLAGGDTQY
>TRBJ2-1|TRBV13
ASKGQGLLGGEQF
>TRBJ2-3|TRBV7-9
ASSLAAGGPDTQY
>TRBJ2-7|TRBV2
ASSEASTGGGEQY
>TRBJ2-5|TRBV11-2
ASESETQY
>TRBJ2-7|TRBV7-2
ASSLRPGTFSYEQY
>TRBJ2-2|TRBV7-2
ASEGSGGVAGELF
>TRBJ2-7|TRBV19
ASSIDPGTGGYEQY
>TRBJ2-2|TRBV5-1
ASSKGTSGTGELF
>TRBJ1-2|TRBV7-2
ASSLEISRDRGRGYT
>TRBJ2-7|TRBV16
ASSPGSYEQY
>TRBJ2-7|TRBV5-6
ASSTVGYEQY
>TRBJ1-4|TRBV7-9
ASRGQGAANEKLF